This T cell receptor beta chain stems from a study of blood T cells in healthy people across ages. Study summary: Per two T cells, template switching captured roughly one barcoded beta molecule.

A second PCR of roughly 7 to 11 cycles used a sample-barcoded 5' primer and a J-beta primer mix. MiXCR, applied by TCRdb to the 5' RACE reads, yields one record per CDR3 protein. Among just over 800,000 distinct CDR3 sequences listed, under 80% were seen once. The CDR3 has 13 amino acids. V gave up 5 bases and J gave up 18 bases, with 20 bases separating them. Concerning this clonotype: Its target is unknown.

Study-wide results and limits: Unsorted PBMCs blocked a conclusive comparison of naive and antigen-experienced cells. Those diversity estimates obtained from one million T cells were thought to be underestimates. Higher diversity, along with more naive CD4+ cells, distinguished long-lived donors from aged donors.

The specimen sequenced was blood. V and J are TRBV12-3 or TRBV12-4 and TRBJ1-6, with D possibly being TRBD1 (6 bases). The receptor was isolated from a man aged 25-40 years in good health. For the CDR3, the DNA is TGTGCCAGCAGTGCACCGCCAGGGGTCCACCCCCACTTT. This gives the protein CASSAPPGVHPHF.